Presented here are 8 T cell receptor beta chains from one specimen sequenced in a study of CD8 T cells in ankylosing spondylitis. TCRdb processed the 5' RACE reads anew with MiXCR; each CDR3 protein has one entry. This sample has under 250,000 distinct CDR3 sequences, with 30% to 40% found just once. The sample comprised blood, either unsorted or a sorted T cell fraction (not recorded which). The receptors were sampled from a male donor with ankylosing spondylitis or in good health (not recorded which).

A few counts support this clonotype. The chain is built from TRBV20-1 and TRBJ2-3; 9 bases map to TRBD2. V was clipped by 6 bases and J by 9 bases; unmatched bases: 1. Germline V gives CDR1 DFQATT, CDR2 SNEGSKA (reference sequence). The CDR3 totals 10 residues. CDR3 nucleotide sequence: TGCAGTGCGGGACTAGCAACGCAGTATTTT. The encoded protein is CSAGLATQYF.

The rearrangement uses TRBV20-1 and TRBJ2-2, with D perhaps assigned TRBD1 or TRBD2 (6 bases each). This CDR3 is 17 amino acids long. The germline gives CDR1 DFQATT, CDR2 SNEGSKA (reference sequence). Trimming cost V 0 bases and J 6 bases, with 20 bases left between them. CDR3 sequence: CSARDRRSGEASGELFF. The CDR3 DNA sequence: TGCAGTGCTAGAGATAGGCGGTCAGGGGAGGCGTCCGGGGAGCTGTTTTTT.

The sample holds a few counts of this clonotype. The chain links TRBV5-1 to TRBJ2-2, with TRBD2 matching over 7 bases. There are 15 residues in the CDR3. V lost 0 bases to trimming and J lost 5 bases; unmatched junction nucleotides: 4. CDR1 and CDR2 from the germline V gene are SGHRS and YFSETQ. The CDR3 loop reads CASSLAGLGTGELFF. CDR3 nucleotide sequence: TGCGCCAGCAGCTTGGCCGGACTAGGAACCGGGGAGCTGTTTTTT.

This clonotype is a singleton in its sample. V and J are TRBV20-1 and TRBJ2-7, with D possibly matching TRBD2 (5 bases). The CDR3 loop spans 13 amino acids. V dropped 4 bases and J dropped 5 bases, with 15 bases sitting between them. Per germline, CDR1 DFQATT and CDR2 SNEGSKA (reference sequence). The CDR3 sequence: CSATRTGSHEQYF. The CDR3 DNA reads TGCAGTGCTACCCGGACTGGGTCCCACGAGCAGTACTTC.

The rearrangement joins TRBV27 to TRBJ2-1; perhaps TRBD2 as D (7 bases). Germline values: CDR1 MNHEY, CDR2 SMNVEV (reference sequence). The V and J ends lost 4 bases and 11 bases respectively, with 15 bases between them. The CDR3 has 13 residues. The CDR3 region is CASSSRGAFQQFF. The CDR3 DNA reads as TGTGCCAGCAGTTCCCGGGGGGCGTTTCAGCAGTTCTTC.

The chain carries TRBV28 and TRBJ2-2; perhaps TRBD2 as D (5 bases). Germline CDR1 reads MDHEN; CDR2 reads SYDVKM. V was trimmed by 4 bases and J by 4 bases, leaving 13 bases between them. The CDR3 loop spans 15 amino acids. CDR3 in amino acids: CASSSGNRGTGELFF. For the CDR3, the DNA is TGTGCCAGCAGTTCCGGAAACCGGGGCACCGGGGAGCTGTTTTTT.

This clonotype was found many times. The chain carries TRBV20-1 and TRBJ2-3; D uncertain. V shed 5 bases and J shed 14 bases, with 14 bases lying between them. There are 10 residues in the CDR3. Germline V lookup: CDR1 DFQATT, CDR2 SNEGSKA (reference sequence). The CDR3: CSALSKYPYF. The CDR3 DNA reads as TGCAGTGCTCTCTCTAAGTACCCGTATTTT.

J is TRBJ2-1 and V is TRBV4-1; D tentatively reads TRBD1 or TRBD2 (6 bases each). The CDR3 spans 16 residues. Germline-derived CDR1 and CDR2 are MGHRA and YSYEKL. Trimming pared 1 base from V and 8 bases from J, leaving 18 bases between. The CDR3 DNA follows: TGCGCCAGCAGCCAAGTAGCTGGGGGGCGATCTGATGAGCAGTTCTTC. Protein sequence: CASSQVAGGRSDEQFF.